These 23 T cell receptor beta chains were all obtained from the same sample, sequenced in a study of blood T cell repertoires in COVID-19. Generated by immunoSEQ multiplex PCR, the TCRdb table keeps only in-frame clones and is missing some. The table records just under 85,000 clones, about four fifths of them present only once. Input material: peripheral blood. The receptors were gathered from a woman aged 55-75 years with acute or convalescent COVID-19.

The CDR3 is CASSASLAGASTDTQYF. In nucleotides, the CDR3 is TGTGCCAGCAGCGCGAGCCTAGCGGGAGCTAGCACAGATACGCAGTATTTT. The V and J genes are TRBV9 and TRBJ2-3, with 10 bases aligning to TRBD2. The CDR3 runs 17 residues. Germline CDR1 and CDR2: SGDLS and YYNGEE. Trimming took 3 bases from V and 0 from J; bases not matched to a gene: 7.

The CDR3 region is CAISGAFF. The CDR3 bases are TGTGCCATTAGCGGAGCTTTCTTT. V and J are TRBV19 and TRBJ1-1, with D hard to call. CDR3 length: 8 amino acids. CDR1 is LNHDA and CDR2 is SQIVND in the germline V gene (reference sequence). The ends were cut back, 10 bases at V and 10 bases at J, with 7 bases in the middle.

The rearrangement joins TRBV7-3 to TRBJ2-6; D remains unclear. Trimming stripped 5 bases from V and 0 bases from J, with 14 bases between. The CDR3 consists of 17 residues. Germline V lookup: CDR1 SGHTA, CDR2 FQGTGA. The DNA of the CDR3 is TGTGCCAGCAGCCCCACAGTTACCACCTCTGGGGCCAACGTCCTGACTTTC. It codes for CASSPTVTTSGANVLTF.

The chain couples TRBV5-6 to TRBJ2-7; 12 bases match TRBD2. V trimming: 4 bases; J trimming: 1 base; junction bases outside the gene matches: 6. CDR3 size: 16 residues. CDR1 SGHDT and CDR2 YYEEEE come from the germline V gene. In nucleotides, the CDR3 is TGTGCCAGCAGCCTAGGACTAGCGGGGAGTTCCTACGAGCAGTACTTC. This gives the protein CASSLGLAGSSYEQYF.

This sequence joins TRBV13 and TRBJ1-2, with 8 bases matching TRBD1. From germline, CDR1 is PRHDT and CDR2 FYEKMQ (reference sequence). The V segment lost 5 bases and the J segment 6 bases; nucleotides outside the gene matches: 5. This CDR3 spans 13 amino acids. CDR3 sequence (DNA): TGTGCCAGCAGCCTAAGGGACAGGAATGGCTACACCTTC. Its protein is CASSLRDRNGYTF.

V usage is TRBV7-2 and J usage is TRBJ1-2; D unresolved. CDR3 size: 14 residues. The V end was cut by 6 bases, the J end by 4 bases, with 15 bases between. CDR1 is SGHTA, CDR2 FQGNSA, per germline. The CDR3 is CASRHPTGVYGYTF. CDR3 nucleotide sequence: TGTGCCAGCAGGCACCCCACCGGGGTCTATGGCTACACCTTC.

CDR3 DNA sequence: TGTGCCAGCAGTTTATCGACTGGGGTTCAGTGGGGAGGGTACACCTTC. Translating gives CASSLSTGVQWGGYTF. The chain couples TRBV27 to TRBJ1-2; D is ambiguous. The germline V and J ends were trimmed by 0 bases and 11 bases, with 22 bases remaining between them. The CDR3 is 16 residues long. Germline V gives CDR1 MNHEY, CDR2 SMNVEV (reference sequence).

The J gene is TRBJ2-6, the V gene TRBV9, with 8 bases fitting TRBD1. This CDR3 is 15 amino acids long. Per the germline V gene, CDR1 is SGDLS and CDR2 is YYNGEE. V dropped 3 bases and J dropped 2; count of bases not matched to a gene: 1. Here the CDR3 DNA reads TGTGCCAGCAGCGCAGGGGGCGCTGGGGCCAACGTCCTGACTTTC. Its translation: CASSAGGAGANVLTF.

J is TRBJ2-2 and V is TRBV11-2, with 8 nucleotides matching TRBD2. The V segment lost 1 base and the J segment 7 bases; nucleotides outside the gene matches: 8. The CDR3 sequence is 16 residues long. Germline assignment: CDR1 SGHAT and CDR2 FQNNGV. The CDR3 protein is CASSLVSGSGGGELFF. The CDR3 nucleotides read TGTGCCAGCAGCTTAGTCAGCGGGAGTGGGGGCGGGGAGCTGTTTTTT.

The chain combines TRBV7-6 with TRBJ2-5; D is possibly TRBD1 (6 bases). This CDR3 contains 14 residues. V shed 4 bases and J shed 5 bases, with 14 bases lying between them. CDR1 and CDR2 from the germline V gene are SGHVS and FNYEAQ. The CDR3 loop reads CASSSGTSGETQYF. For the CDR3, the DNA is TGTGCCAGCAGCTCCGGGACATCGGGGGAGACCCAGTACTTC.

This chain links TRBV7-9 with TRBJ1-4, with D maybe TRBD1 (6 bases). V was clipped by 5 bases and J by 5 bases, with 12 bases between them. This CDR3 spans 14 amino acids. CDR1 SEHNR and CDR2 FQNEAQ come from the germline V gene (reference sequence). The chain's CDR3 is CASSLRQDNEKLFF. The CDR3 nucleotides read TGTGCCAGCAGCCTAAGACAGGACAATGAAAAACTGTTTTTT. The whole variable domain, remainder taken from reference TRBV7-9 and TRBJ1-4, is DTGVSQNPRHKITKRGQNVTFRCDPISEHNRLYWYRQTLGQGPEFLTYFQNEAQLEKSRLLSDRFSAERPKGSFSTLEIQRTEQGDSAMYLCASSLRQDNEKLFFGSGTQLSVL.

The V and J genes are TRBV7-9 and TRBJ1-2, with 10 bases fitting TRBD1. There are 15 residues in the CDR3. Unmatched junction bases numbered 8, after V lost 5 bases and J lost 5 bases. The V gene's germline CDR1 is SEHNR and CDR2 FQNEAQ (reference sequence). The DNA of the CDR3 is TGTGCCAGCAGCGGACGGGACAGGGGCGCGTATGGCTACACCTTC. Its protein product is CASSGRDRGAYGYTF.

A note on this clone: The identical CDR3 is also encoded by other nucleotide sequences in the sample. The chain links TRBV29-1 to TRBJ2-3, with D possibly being TRBD2 (5 bases). The CDR3 has 12 residues. Germline lookup yields CDR1 SQVTM and CDR2 ANQGSEA. V dropped 5 bases and J dropped 2 bases, with 8 bases sitting between them. The CDR3 region is CSVRGSTDTQYF. For the CDR3, the DNA is TGCAGCGTTCGGGGATCCACAGATACGCAGTATTTT.

CDR3 loop: CASSDRDRGYNEQFF. CDR3 sequence (DNA): TGTGCCAGCAGTGACAGGGACAGGGGCTACAATGAGCAGTTCTTC. V is TRBV6-1 and J is TRBJ2-1; 10 bases agree with TRBD1. Trimming cost V 3 bases and J 3 bases; bases outside gene matches: 2. Per germline, CDR1 MNHNS and CDR2 SASEGT. The CDR3 is 15 amino acids.

The chain employs TRBV3-1 (or the pseudogene TRBV3-2) and TRBJ1-1, with D hard to call. The germline V and J ends were trimmed by 1 base and 0 bases, with 6 bases remaining between them. Germline-derived CDR1 and CDR2 are LGHDT and YNNKEL (reference sequence). This CDR3 has 14 residues. This CDR3 reads CASSQAGVNTEAFF. The DNA for the CDR3 is TGTGCCAGCAGCCAAGCCGGGGTGAACACTGAAGCTTTCTTT.

V and J are TRBV10-2 and TRBJ1-1, with D perhaps TRBD1 (6 bases). Germline V lookup: CDR1 WSHSY, CDR2 SAAADI. V gave up 0 bases and J gave up 2 bases, with 16 bases separating them. This CDR3 contains 17 residues. Here the CDR3 reads CASSESGSVGANTEAFF. Here the CDR3 DNA reads TGCGCCAGCAGTGAGTCGGGTTCCGTGGGGGCTAACACTGAAGCTTTCTTT.

The V and J genes are TRBV10-3 and TRBJ1-5; TRBD1 matches at 10 bases. Germline V gene data show CDR1 as ENHRY and CDR2 as SYGVKD. V lost 11 bases and J lost 9; bases outside the gene matches: 7. This CDR3 is 12 amino acids long. The CDR3 here is CAVGTGERPQHF. The DNA for the CDR3 is TGTGCCGTTGGGACAGGGGAGCGGCCCCAGCATTTT.

The chain uses TRBV10-3 and TRBJ2-3; 9 nucleotides align to TRBD2. The CDR3 runs 19 residues. CDR1 is ENHRY, CDR2 SYGVKD, per germline. The J segment lost 8 bases and the V segment lost 0 bases, leaving 18 bases of the junction unmatched. The CDR3 protein is CAISESYNRQREAPGTQYF. The CDR3 DNA reads TGTGCCATCAGTGAGTCCTATAATCGGCAGCGGGAGGCCCCCGGTACGCAGTATTTT.

The chain joins TRBV5-1 to TRBJ2-7; possibly TRBD1 for D (5 bases). The germline V gene encodes CDR1 SGHRS and CDR2 YFSETQ. The ends were cut back, 3 bases at V and 0 bases at J, with 10 bases in the middle. The CDR3 is 14 residues long. CDR3 DNA: TGCGCCAGCAGCTCTGGGGCAGGCTCCTACGAGCAGTACTTC. Protein product: CASSSGAGSYEQYF.

The chain is built from TRBV7-3 and TRBJ2-3; 8 bases match TRBD1. The J segment lost 2 bases and the V segment lost 6 bases, leaving 7 bases of the junction unmatched. The germline CDR1 and CDR2 sequences are SGHTA and FQGTGA. CDR3 length: 15 residues. In nucleotides, the CDR3 is TGTGCCAGCAGTCTTACAGGGGGTGCCACAGATACGCAGTATTTT. This translates into CASSLTGGATDTQYF. The entire variable domain, with the rest obtained from reference TRBV7-3 and TRBJ2-3, is as follows: GAGVSQTPSNKVTEKGKYVELRCDPISGHTALYWYRQSLGQGPEFLIYFQGTGAADDSGLPNDRFFAVRPEGSVSTLKIQRTERGDSAVYLCASSLTGGATDTQYFGPGTRLTVL.

V gene TRBV6-6 combines with J gene TRBJ1-1, with unresolved D. The V and J ends lost 6 bases and 0 bases respectively, with 17 bases between them. The CDR3 is made up of 16 amino acids. Looked up from germline, CDR1 is MNHNY and CDR2 is SVGAGI (reference sequence). Written as DNA, the CDR3 is TGTGCCAGCAGGAAACCCATAGGAGTTATGAACACTGAAGCTTTCTTT. Residues: CASRKPIGVMNTEAFF.

V usage is TRBV6-5 and J usage is TRBJ2-5; 9 bases agree with TRBD2. Germline CDR1 and CDR2: MNHEY and SVGAGI. Losses at the gene ends were 1 base for V and 3 bases for J; bases not matched to a gene: 6. The CDR3 runs 16 residues. The CDR3 sequence is CASSYLASGAKETQYF. In nucleotides, the CDR3 is TGTGCCAGCAGTTACTTGGCTAGCGGGGCCAAAGAGACCCAGTACTTC.

J is TRBJ1-5 and V is TRBV27, with D perhaps TRBD1 (6 bases). Trimming pared 4 bases from V and 4 bases from J, leaving 14 bases between. Germline values: CDR1 MNHEY, CDR2 SMNVEV (reference sequence). The CDR3 consists of 15 residues. DNA for the CDR3: TGTGCCAGCAGTTCTGCCAGGGGAAGGAATCAGCCCCAGCATTTT. This encodes CASSSARGRNQPQHF.